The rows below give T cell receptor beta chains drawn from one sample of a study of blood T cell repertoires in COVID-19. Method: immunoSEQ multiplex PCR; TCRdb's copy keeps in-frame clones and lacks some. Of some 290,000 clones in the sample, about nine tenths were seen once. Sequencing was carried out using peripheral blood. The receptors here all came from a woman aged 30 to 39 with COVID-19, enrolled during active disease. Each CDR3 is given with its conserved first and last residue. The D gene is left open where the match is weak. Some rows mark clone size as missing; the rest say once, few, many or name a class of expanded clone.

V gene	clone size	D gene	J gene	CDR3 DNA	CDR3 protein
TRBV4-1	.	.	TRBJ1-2	TGCGCCAGCAGCCAAGATCCGACAGACTATGGCTACACCTTC	CASSQDPTDYGYTF
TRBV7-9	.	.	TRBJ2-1	TGTGCCAGCAGCCTCATGGGCGATGTCGATGAGCAGTTCTTC	CASSLMGDVDEQFF
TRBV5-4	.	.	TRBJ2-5	TGTGCCAGCAGCACACTTAGCGGACCCGTTTCTGAGACCCAGTACTTC	CASSTLSGPVSETQYF
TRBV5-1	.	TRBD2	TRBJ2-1	TGCGCCAGCAGCTCGGGACCTCTAGCGGGGGACATGGGTGAGCAGTTCTTC	CASSSGPLAGDMGEQFF
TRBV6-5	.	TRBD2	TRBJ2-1	TGTGCCGCAGCCAAGGTAGCGGGGTCTTACAATGAGCAGTTCTTC	CAAAKVAGSYNEQFF
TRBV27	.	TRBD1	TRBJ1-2	TGTGCCAGCAGGCTAAGGACAGGGGAGATAGGCTACACCTTC	CASRLRTGEIGYTF
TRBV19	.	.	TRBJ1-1	TGTGCCAGTAGTACCCGGGGCACTGAAGCTTTCTTT	CASSTRGTEAFF
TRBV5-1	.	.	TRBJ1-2	TGCGCCAGCAGCTTGGTGGGGTCCGCCCCGGCGGGGGGCTACACCTTC	CASSLVGSAPAGGYTF
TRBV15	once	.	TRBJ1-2	TGTGCCACCAGCAGCGACAAACCCTCCTATGGCTACACCTTC	CATSSDKPSYGYTF
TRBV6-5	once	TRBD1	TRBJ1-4	TGTGCCAGCAGTTATCAACAGGGGGCCTATAGGGAAAAACTGTTTTTT	CASSYQQGAYREKLFF
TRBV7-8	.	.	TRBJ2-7	TGTGCCAGCAGCTTAGGTCCGGGTCTTAGCTCCGAGCAGTACTTC	CASSLGPGLSSEQYF
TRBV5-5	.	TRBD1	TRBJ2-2	TGTGCCAGCAGCTTGAGGACAGGGAGAACTTACACCGGGGAGCTGTTTTTT	CASSLRTGRTYTGELFF
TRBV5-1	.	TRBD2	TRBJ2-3	TGCGCCAGCAGAGTGGCTAGCGGGGGCACAGATACGCAGTATTTT	CASRVASGGTDTQYF
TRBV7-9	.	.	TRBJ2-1	TGTGCCAGCACCCCGGGACTCTTTTATGAGCAGTTCTTC	CASTPGLFYEQFF
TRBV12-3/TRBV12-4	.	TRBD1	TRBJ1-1	TGTGCCAGCAGTCGCGGGACAGGCGCTTTCTTT	CASSRGTGAFF
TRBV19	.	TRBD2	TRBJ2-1	TGTGCCAGTAGCCTCCTGGGCGGGGGGCACCTAAGCTCCTACAATGAGCAGTTCTTC	CASSLLGGGHLSSYNEQFF
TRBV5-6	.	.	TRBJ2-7	TGTGCCAGCAGCCCCCAGGGTTTTTTCTACGAGCAGTACTTC	CASSPQGFFYEQYF
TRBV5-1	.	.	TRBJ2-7	TGCGCCAGCAGCTTTGGGGGCACCAATTACGAGCAGTACTTC	CASSFGGTNYEQYF
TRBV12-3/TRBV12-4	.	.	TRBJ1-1	TGTGCCAGCATAATACGAGGGGGCACTGAAGCTTTCTTT	CASIIRGGTEAFF
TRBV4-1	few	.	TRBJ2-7	TGCGCCAGCAGCCATGCCCCGGGGGACCCTTCCTACGAGCAGTACTTC	CASSHAPGDPSYEQYF
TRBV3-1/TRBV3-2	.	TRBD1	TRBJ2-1	TGTGCCAGCTGGGCCGGGACAGGGTCATACAATGAGCAGTTCTTC	CASWAGTGSYNEQFF
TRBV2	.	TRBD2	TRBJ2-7	TGTGCCAGCAGTGACAAACGGGGGGCCTACGAGCAGTACTTC	CASSDKRGAYEQYF
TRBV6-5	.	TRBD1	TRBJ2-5	TGTGCCAGCAGTTCTAGGACAGGGCCGTACCAAGAGACCCAGTACTTC	CASSSRTGPYQETQYF
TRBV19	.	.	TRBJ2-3	TGTGCCAGTAGTCCGCGGACAGCTAGCACAGATACGCAGTATTTT	CASSPRTASTDTQYF
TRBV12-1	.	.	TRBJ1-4	TGTGCCAGCAGCTCCGGACAGGCCTATGAAAAACTGTTTTTT	CASSSGQAYEKLFF
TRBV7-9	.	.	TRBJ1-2	TGTGCCAGCAGCTTACTGTCTCAGGGCGATGGCTACACCTTC	CASSLLSQGDGYTF
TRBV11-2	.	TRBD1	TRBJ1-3	TGTGCCAGCAGCCCGGGGACAGGGGGCTTAAACACCATATATTTT	CASSPGTGGLNTIYF
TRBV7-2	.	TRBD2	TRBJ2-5	TGTGCCAGCAGCTTAAGTGGGCTAGCGGGGGGCACCCAGTACTTC	CASSLSGLAGGTQYF
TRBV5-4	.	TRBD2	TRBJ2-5	TGTGCCAGCAGAAGACTAGCGGGGGAGTCTTCGACCCAGTACTTC	CASRRLAGESSTQYF
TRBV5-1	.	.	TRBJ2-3	TGCGCCAGCAGCTTCCCTCCAGATACGCAGTATTTT	CASSFPPDTQYF
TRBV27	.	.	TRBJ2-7	TGTGCCAGCAGCCGTCAGGGTCTCTACGAGCAGTACTTC	CASSRQGLYEQYF
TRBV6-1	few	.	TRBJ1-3	TGTGCCAGCAGTGAAGCCCTAACAGGGCTGGGAGGAAACACCATATATTTT	CASSEALTGLGGNTIYF
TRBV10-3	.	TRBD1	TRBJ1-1	TGTGCCATCAGTGAGTCGATATGGACAGGGGCGGGCACTGAAGCTTTCTTT	CAISESIWTGAGTEAFF
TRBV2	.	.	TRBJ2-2	TGTGCCAGCAGTGAAAAGAGGGTGACCGGGGAGCTGTTTTTT	CASSEKRVTGELFF
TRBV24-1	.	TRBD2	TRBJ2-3	TGTGCCACCAGTGATTTAGCGGGGGGCCCGTTTGGCACAGATACGCAGTATTTT	CATSDLAGGPFGTDTQYF
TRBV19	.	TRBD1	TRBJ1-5	TGTGCCAGTAGTATTCGACAGGGGGCAACCCCTGATCAGCCCCAGCATTTT	CASSIRQGATPDQPQHF
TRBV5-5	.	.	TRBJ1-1	TGTGCCAGCAGCTTGGTTCCAGGCGTTAACACTGAAGCTTTCTTT	CASSLVPGVNTEAFF
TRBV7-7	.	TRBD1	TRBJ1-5	TGTGCCAGCAGCTCCGTCGGACAGGGTCAGCAGCCCCAGCATTTT	CASSSVGQGQQPQHF
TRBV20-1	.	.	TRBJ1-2	TGCAGTGCTAGTGCAGGGACACCCAGATATGGCTACACCTTC	CSASAGTPRYGYTF
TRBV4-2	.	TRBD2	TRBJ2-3	TGTGCCAGCAGCCAAGATCTGGGGGGGGAGGCAGATACGCAGTATTTT	CASSQDLGGEADTQYF
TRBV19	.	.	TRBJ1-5	TGTGCCAGTAGTATAGTGTCAGGGGGCAATCAGCCCCAGCATTTT	CASSIVSGGNQPQHF
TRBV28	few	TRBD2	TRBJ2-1	TGTGCCAGCCTTGGTCTAGCGGGGGTCCAGGGCTACAATGAGCAGTTCTTC	CASLGLAGVQGYNEQFF
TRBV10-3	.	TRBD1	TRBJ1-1	TGTGCCATCAGTGAGTCACAGGGGGAGAAGGGGACTGAAGCTTTCTTT	CAISESQGEKGTEAFF
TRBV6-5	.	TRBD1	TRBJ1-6	TGTGCCAGCAGTTACGGGGACAGGGGGGATTCACCCCTCCACTTT	CASSYGDRGDSPLHF
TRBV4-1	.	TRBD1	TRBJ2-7	TGCGCCAGCAGCCAAGAAACTCCGGGACAGGGGTCCCACGAGCAGTACTTC	CASSQETPGQGSHEQYF
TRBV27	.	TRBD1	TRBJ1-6	TGTGCCAGCAGTTTATCCGGACAGGGTAACTCACCCCTCCACTTT	CASSLSGQGNSPLHF
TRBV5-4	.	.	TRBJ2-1	TGTGCCAGCAGCTTGACAGGTTCCTACAATGAGCAGTTCTTC	CASSLTGSYNEQFF
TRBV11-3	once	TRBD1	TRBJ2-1	TGTGCCAGCAGCCCAAAACAGGGGGCGGCGAGGAATGAGCAGTTCTTC	CASSPKQGAARNEQFF
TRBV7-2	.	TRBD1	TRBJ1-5	TGTGCCAGCAGCTCAGGGGGCTTCAGAGGTCAGCCCCAGCATTTT	CASSSGGFRGQPQHF
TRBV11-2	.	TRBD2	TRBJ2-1	TGTGCCAGCAGCTTAGTCCCTCCGGGACTAGCGGGGCCCAATGAGCAGTTCTTC	CASSLVPPGLAGPNEQFF
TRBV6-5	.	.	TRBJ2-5	TGTGCCAGCAGTTACTCGTCCACCACCCCTAAAGAGACCCAGTACTTC	CASSYSSTTPKETQYF
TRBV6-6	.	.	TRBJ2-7	TGTGCCAGCAGTTACTCGAACACCCTTATCTACGAGCAGTACTTC	CASSYSNTLIYEQYF
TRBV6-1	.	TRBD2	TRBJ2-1	TGTGCCAGCAGTGGACTAGCGGGGAGCTCCTACAATGAGCAGTTCTTC	CASSGLAGSSYNEQFF
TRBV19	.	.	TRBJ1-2	TGTGCCAGTAGTCCCTCTTCTAACTATGGCTACACCTTC	CASSPSSNYGYTF